This record concerns one T cell receptor beta chain sequence. Different DNA sequences within this sample yield the same CDR3. Per the germline V gene, CDR1 is KGHSH and CDR2 is LQKENI. With V trimmed by 0 bases and J by 4 bases, 1 base remained unmatched. The CDR3 contains 15 residues. The source of the sample is a study of cytomegalovirus exposure and HLA in healthy donors. The PCR made use of 60 Vbeta and 13 Jbeta primers. The method was immunoSEQ multiplex PCR; TCRdb's version includes in-frame clones alone and lacks a portion of them. The table lists some 180,000 clones, around 80% of them singletons.

What was sequenced was PBMCs. This chain joins TRBV18 and TRBJ2-7; 12 bases match TRBD1. The receptor comes from a young man in good health and CMV-seronegative. CDR3 residues: CASSPPGQGAYEQYF. As DNA, the CDR3 is TGTGCCAGCTCACCACCGGGACAGGGGGCTTACGAGCAGTACTTC.